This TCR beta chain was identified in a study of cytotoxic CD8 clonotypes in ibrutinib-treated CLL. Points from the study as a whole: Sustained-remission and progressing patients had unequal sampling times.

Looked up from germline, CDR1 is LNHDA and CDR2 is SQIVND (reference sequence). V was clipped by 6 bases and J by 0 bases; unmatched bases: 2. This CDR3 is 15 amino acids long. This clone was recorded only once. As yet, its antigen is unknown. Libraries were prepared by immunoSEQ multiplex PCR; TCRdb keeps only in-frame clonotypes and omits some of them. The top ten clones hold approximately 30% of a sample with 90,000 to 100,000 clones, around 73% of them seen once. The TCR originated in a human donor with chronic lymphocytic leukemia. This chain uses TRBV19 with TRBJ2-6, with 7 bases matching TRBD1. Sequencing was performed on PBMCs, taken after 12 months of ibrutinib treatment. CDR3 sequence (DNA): TGTGCCAGTAGGGACAGGAGCTCTGGGGCCAACGTCCTGACTTTC. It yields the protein CASRDRSSGANVLTF. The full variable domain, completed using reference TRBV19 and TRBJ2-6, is DGGITQSPKYLFRKEGQNVTLSCEQNLNHDAMYWYRQDPGQGLRLIYYSQIVNDFQKGDIAEGYSVSREKKESFPLTVTSAQKNPTAFYLCASRDRSSGANVLTFGAGSRLTVL.